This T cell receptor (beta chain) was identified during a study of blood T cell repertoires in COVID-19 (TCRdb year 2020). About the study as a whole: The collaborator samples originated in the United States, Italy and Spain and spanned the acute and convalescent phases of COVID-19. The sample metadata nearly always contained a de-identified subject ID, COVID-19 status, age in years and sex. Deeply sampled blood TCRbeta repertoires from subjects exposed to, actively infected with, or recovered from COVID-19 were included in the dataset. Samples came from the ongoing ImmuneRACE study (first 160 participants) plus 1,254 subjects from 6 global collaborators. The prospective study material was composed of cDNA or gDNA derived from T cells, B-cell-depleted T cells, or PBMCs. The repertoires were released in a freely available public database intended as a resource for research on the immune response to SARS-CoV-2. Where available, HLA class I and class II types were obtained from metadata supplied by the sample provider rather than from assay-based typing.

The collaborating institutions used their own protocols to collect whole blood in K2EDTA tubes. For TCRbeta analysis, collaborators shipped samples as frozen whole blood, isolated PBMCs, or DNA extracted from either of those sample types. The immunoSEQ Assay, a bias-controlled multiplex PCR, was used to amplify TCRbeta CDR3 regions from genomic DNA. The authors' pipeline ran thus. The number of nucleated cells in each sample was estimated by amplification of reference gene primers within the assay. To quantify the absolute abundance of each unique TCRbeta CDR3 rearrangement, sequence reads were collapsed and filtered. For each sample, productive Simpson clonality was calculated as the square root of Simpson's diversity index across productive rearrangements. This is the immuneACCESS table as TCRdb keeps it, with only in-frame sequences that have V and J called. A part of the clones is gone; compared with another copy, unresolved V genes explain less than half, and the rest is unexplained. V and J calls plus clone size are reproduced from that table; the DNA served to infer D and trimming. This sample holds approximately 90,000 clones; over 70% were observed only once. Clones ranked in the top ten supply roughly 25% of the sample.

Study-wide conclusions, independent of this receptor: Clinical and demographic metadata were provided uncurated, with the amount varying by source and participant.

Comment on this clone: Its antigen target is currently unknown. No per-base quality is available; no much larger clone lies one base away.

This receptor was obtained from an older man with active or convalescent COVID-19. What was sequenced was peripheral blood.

This receptor has the CDR3 CASSHPSGGIDLTDTQYF. The nucleotide sequence is given as TGTGCCAGCAGCCACCCTAGCGGGGGGATCGATCTCACAGATACGCAGTATTTT. The sequence is built from TRBV5-4 and TRBJ2-3, and 11 bases in between align with TRBD2. The CDR3 measures 18 amino acids from cysteine to phenylalanine. Kept here is only the CDR3 DNA, which spans 54 bases and is read in frame from base 1. V is pruned by 4 bases and J by 2 bases, leaving 12 bases of the junction without a gene match. According to the germline V gene (reference sequence), CDR1 reads SGHNT and CDR2 reads YYREEE.